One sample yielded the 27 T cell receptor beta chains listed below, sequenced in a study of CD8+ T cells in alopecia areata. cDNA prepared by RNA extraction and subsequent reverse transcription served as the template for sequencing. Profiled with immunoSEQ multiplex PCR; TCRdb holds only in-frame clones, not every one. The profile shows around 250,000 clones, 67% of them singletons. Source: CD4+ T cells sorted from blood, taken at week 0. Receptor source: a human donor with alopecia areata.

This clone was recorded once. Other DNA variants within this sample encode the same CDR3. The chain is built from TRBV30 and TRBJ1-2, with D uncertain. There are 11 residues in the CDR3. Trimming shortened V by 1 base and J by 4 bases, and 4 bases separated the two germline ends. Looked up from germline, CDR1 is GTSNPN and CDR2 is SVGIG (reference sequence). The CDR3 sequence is CAWSAVYGYTF. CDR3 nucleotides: TGTGCCTGGAGTGCTGTCTATGGCTACACCTTC. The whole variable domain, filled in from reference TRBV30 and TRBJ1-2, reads SQTIHQWPATLVQPVGSPLSLECTVEGTSNPNLYWYRQAAGRGLQLLFYSVGIGQISSEVPQNLSASRPQDRQFILSSKKLLLSDSGFYLCAWSAVYGYTFGSGTRLTVV.

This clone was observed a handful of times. For the CDR3, the DNA is TGCGCCAGCAGCCAAGATTTCAACGAGCAGTACTTC. This encodes CASSQDFNEQYF. The V call is TRBV4-1, the J call TRBJ2-7; D uncertain. V was shortened by 0 bases and J by 5 bases, with 5 bases between the two germline ends. This CDR3 contains 12 residues. The germline V gene encodes CDR1 MGHRA and CDR2 YSYEKL.

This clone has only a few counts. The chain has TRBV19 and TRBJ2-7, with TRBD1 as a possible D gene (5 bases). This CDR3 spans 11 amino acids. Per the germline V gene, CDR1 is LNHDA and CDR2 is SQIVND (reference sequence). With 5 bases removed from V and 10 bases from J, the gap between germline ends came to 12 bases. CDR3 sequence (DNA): TGTGCCAGTAGTGATACCAGGGAACAGTACTTC. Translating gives CASSDTREQYF.

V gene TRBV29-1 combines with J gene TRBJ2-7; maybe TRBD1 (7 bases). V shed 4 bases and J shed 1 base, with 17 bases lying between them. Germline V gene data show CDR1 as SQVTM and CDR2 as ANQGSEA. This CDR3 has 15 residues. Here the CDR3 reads CSVVEGALPSYEQYF. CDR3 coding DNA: TGCAGCGTTGTGGAGGGGGCGCTACCTTCCTACGAGCAGTACTTC.

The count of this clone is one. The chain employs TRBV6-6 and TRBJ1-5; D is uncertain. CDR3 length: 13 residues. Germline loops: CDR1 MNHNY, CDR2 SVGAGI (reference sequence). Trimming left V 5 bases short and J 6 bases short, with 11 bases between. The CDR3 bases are TGTGCCAGCAGTGGCGGAATTGGTCAGCCCCAGCATTTT. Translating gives CASSGGIGQPQHF.

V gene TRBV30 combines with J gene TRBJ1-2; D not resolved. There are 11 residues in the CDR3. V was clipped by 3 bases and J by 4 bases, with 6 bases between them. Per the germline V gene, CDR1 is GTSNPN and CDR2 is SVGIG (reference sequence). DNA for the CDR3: TGTGCCTGGAGGAATACCTATGGCTACACCTTC. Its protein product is CAWRNTYGYTF.

CDR3: CASSLDGGSETQYF. CDR3 bases: TGTGCCAGCAGCTTAGACGGCGGGTCGGAGACCCAGTACTTC. This chain connects TRBV7-8 to TRBJ2-5, with a weak D call TRBD2 (5 bases). The CDR3 totals 14 residues. Trimming took off 1 base at V and 5 bases at J, with 11 bases between the two ends. The germline V gene has CDR1 SGHVS and CDR2 FQNEAQ.

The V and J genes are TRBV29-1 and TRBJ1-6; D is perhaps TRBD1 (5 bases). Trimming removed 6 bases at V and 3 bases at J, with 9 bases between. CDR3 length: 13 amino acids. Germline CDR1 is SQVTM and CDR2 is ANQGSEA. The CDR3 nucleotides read TGCAGCGTGGCGACAGACTATAATTCACCCCTCCACTTT. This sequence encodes CSVATDYNSPLHF. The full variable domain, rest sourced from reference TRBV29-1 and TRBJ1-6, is SAVISQKPSRDICQRGTSLTIQCQVDSQVTMMFWYRQQPGQSLTLIATANQGSEATYESGFVIDKFPISRPNLTFSTLTVSNMSPEDSSIYLCSVATDYNSPLHFGNGTRLTVT.

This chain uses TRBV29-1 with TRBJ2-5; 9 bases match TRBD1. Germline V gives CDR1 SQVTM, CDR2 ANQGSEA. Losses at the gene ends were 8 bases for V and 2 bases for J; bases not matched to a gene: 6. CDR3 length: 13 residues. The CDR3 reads CSSRDRAQETQYF. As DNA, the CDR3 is TGCAGCTCCCGGGACAGGGCTCAAGAGACCCAGTACTTC.

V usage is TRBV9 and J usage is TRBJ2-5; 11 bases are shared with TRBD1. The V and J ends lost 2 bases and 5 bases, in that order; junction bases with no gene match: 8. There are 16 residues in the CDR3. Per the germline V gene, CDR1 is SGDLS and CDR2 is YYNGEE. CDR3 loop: CASSVMDRGLTETQYF. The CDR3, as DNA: TGTGCCAGCAGCGTCATGGACAGGGGGCTGACGGAGACCCAGTACTTC.

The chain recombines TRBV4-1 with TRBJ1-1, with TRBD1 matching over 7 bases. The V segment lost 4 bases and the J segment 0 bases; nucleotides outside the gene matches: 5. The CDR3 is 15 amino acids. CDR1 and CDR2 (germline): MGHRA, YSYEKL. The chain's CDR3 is CASSPQGFLNTEAFF. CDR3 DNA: TGCGCCAGCAGCCCACAGGGGTTCCTGAACACTGAAGCTTTCTTT.

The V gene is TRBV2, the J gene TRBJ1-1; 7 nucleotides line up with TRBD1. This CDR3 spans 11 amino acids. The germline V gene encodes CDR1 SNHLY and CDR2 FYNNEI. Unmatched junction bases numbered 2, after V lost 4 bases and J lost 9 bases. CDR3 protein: CASSGDRKAFF. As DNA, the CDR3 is TGTGCCAGCAGTGGGGACAGAAAAGCTTTCTTT.

The CDR3, as DNA: TGTGCCAGCAGCGCGACTAGCAGCCACTACGAGCAGTACTTC. Its translation: CASSATSSHYEQYF. The rearrangement uses TRBV9 and TRBJ2-7; 7 nucleotides agree with TRBD2. This CDR3 region has 14 residues. The germline V gene encodes CDR1 SGDLS and CDR2 YYNGEE. The V and J ends lost 3 bases and 3 bases, in that order; junction bases with no gene match: 6.

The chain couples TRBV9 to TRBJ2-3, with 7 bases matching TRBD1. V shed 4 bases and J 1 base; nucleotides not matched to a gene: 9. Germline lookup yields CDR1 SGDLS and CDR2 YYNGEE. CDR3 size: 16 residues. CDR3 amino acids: CASSFYRGEGTDTQYF. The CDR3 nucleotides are TGTGCCAGCAGCTTCTACAGGGGAGAAGGCACAGATACGCAGTATTTT.

The CDR3 DNA reads TGCAGCGTTGAGTCGGCCTACGAGCAGTACTTC. Its translation: CSVESAYEQYF. The V call is TRBV29-1, the J call TRBJ2-7, with D unresolved. The CDR3 spans 11 residues. Germline CDR1 and CDR2: SQVTM and ANQGSEA. Trimming removed 3 bases from V and 2 bases from J, with 5 bases in between.

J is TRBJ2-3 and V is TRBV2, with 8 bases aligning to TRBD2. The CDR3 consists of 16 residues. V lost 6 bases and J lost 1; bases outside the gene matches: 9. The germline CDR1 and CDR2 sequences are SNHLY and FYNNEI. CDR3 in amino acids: CASRSRTSRGTDTQYF. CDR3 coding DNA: TGTGCCAGCAGGTCTCGGACTAGCAGAGGCACAGATACGCAGTATTTT.

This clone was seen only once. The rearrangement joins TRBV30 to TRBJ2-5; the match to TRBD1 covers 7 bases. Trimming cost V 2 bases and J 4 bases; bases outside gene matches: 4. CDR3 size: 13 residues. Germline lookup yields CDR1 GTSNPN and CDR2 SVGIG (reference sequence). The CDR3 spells CAWSRGRRETQYF. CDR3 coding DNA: TGTGCCTGGAGTAGGGGGCGGAGAGAGACCCAGTACTTC.

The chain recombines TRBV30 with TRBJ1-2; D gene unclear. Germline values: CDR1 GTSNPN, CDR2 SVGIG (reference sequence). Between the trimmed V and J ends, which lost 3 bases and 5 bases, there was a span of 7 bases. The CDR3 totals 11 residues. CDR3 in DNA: TGTGCCTGGAGCACCCTTTATGGCTACACCTTC. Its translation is CAWSTLYGYTF.

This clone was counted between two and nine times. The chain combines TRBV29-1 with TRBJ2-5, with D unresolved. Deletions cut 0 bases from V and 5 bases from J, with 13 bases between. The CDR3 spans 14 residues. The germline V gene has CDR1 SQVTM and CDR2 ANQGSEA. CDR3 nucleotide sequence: TGCAGCGTTGAAGATAATAAGTATAGGGAGACCCAGTACTTC. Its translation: CSVEDNKYRETQYF. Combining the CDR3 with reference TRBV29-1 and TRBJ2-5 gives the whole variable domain SAVISQKPSRDICQRGTSLTIQCQVDSQVTMMFWYRQQPGQSLTLIATANQGSEATYESGFVIDKFPISRPNLTFSTLTVSNMSPEDSSIYLCSVEDNKYRETQYFGPGTRLLVL.

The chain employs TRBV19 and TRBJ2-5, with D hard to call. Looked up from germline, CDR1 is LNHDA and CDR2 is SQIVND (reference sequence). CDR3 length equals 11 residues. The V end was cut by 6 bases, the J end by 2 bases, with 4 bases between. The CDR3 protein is CASRGQETQYF. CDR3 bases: TGTGCCAGTAGGGGACAAGAGACCCAGTACTTC.

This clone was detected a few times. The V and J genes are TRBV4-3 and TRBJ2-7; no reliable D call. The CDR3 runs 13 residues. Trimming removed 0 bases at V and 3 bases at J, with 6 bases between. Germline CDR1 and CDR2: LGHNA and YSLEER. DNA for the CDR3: TGCGCCAGCAGCCAAGAACTTGGCTACGAGCAGTACTTC. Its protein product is CASSQELGYEQYF.

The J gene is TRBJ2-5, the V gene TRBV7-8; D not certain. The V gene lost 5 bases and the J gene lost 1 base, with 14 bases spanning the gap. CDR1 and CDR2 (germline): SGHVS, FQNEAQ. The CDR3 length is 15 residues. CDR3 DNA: TGTGCCAGCAGCCTCTTCGACGGACCCCAAGAGACCCAGTACTTC. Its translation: CASSLFDGPQETQYF. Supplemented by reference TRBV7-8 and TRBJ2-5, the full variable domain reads GAGVSQSPRYKVAKRGQDVALRCDPISGHVSLFWYQQALGQGPEFLTYFQNEAQLDKSGLPSDRFFAERPEGSVSTLKIQRTQQEDSAVYLCASSLFDGPQETQYFGPGTRLLVL.

CDR3 region: CASSFSSPNTEAFF. The CDR3 DNA reads as TGTGCCAGCAGCTTCTCTAGCCCGAACACTGAAGCTTTCTTT. V and J are TRBV11-1 and TRBJ1-1; D is ambiguous. The CDR3 contains 14 residues. CDR1 and CDR2 (germline): SGHAT, FQDESV (reference sequence). Trimming cost V 3 bases and J 1 base, with 9 bases left between them. The full variable domain, its missing parts supplied by reference TRBV11-1 and TRBJ1-1, is EAEVAQSPRYKITEKSQAVAFWCDPISGHATLYWYRQILGQGPELLVQFQDESVVDDSQLPKDRFSAERLKGVDSTLKIQPAELGDSAMYLCASSFSSPNTEAFFGQGTRLTVV.

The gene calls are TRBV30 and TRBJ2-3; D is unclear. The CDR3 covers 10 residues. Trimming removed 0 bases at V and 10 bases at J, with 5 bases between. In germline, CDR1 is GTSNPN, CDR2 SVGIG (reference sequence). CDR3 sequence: CAWSVPAQYF. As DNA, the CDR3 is TGTGCCTGGAGTGTACCCGCGCAGTATTTT.

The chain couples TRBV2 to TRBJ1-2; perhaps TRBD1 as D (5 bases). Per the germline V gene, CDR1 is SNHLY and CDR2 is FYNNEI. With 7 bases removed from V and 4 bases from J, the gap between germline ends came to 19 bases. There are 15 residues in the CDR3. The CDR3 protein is CASTLTGTDFYGYTF. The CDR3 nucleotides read TGTGCCAGCACATTAACCGGGACGGATTTCTATGGCTACACCTTC.

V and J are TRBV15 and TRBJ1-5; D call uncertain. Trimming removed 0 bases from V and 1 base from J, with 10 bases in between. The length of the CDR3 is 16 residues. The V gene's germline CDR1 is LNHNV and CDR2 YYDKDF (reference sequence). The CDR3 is CATSRDRVYSNQPQHF. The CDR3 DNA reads TGTGCCACCAGCAGAGATAGGGTCTACAGCAATCAGCCCCAGCATTTT.

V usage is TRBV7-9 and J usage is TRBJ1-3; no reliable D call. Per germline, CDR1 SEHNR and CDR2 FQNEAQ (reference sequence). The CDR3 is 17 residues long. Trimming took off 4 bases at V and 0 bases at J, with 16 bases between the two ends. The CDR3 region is CASSSNFGWLSGNTIYF. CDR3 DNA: TGTGCCAGCAGCTCAAACTTTGGCTGGCTCTCTGGAAACACCATATATTTT. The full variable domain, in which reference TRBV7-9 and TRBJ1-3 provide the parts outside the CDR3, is DTGVSQNPRHKITKRGQNVTFRCDPISEHNRLYWYRQTLGQGPEFLTYFQNEAQLEKSRLLSDRFSAERPKGSFSTLEIQRTEQGDSAMYLCASSSNFGWLSGNTIYFGEGSWLTVV.